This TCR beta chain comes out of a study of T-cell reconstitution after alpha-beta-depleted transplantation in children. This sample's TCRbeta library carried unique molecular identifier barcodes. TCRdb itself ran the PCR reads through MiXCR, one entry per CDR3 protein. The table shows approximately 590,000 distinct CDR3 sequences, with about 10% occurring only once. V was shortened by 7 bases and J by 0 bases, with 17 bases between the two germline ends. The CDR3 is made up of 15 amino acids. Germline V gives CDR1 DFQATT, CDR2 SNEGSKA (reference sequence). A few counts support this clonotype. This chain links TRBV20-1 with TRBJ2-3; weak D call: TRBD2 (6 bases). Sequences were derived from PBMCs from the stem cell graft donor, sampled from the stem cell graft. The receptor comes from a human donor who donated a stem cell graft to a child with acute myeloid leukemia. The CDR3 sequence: CSVDSREASTDTQYF. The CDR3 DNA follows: TGCAGTGTTGACTCGAGGGAGGCTAGCACAGATACGCAGTATTTT.